The rows below give T cell receptor beta chains drawn from one sample of a study of CD8+ T cells in alopecia areata. The table came from immunoSEQ multiplex PCR; TCRdb's copy has only in-frame clones and leaves some out. The sample carries under 350,000 clones, 58% recorded once. Specimen: CD4+ T cells sorted from blood, collected at week 24, from a patient treated with tofacitinib. The receptors were gathered from a human donor with alopecia areata. Both conserved end residues are part of each CDR3. A D gene is named only where the DNA matches it firmly. Size values are once, few and many counts, or a class for expanded clones, and some rows have none.

J gene: TRBJ2-7; V gene: TRBV4-3; clone size: -; D gene: TRBD1; CDR3 DNA: TGCGCCAGCAGCAAGACAGGGGGGGGATCCTACGAGCAGTACTTC; CDR3 protein: CASSKTGGGSYEQYF
J gene: TRBJ2-6; V gene: TRBV28; clone size: few; D gene: -; CDR3 DNA: TGTGCCAGCAGTTTAAACCGGGGGTATGGGGCCAACGTCCTGACTTTC; CDR3 protein: CASSLNRGYGANVLTF
J gene: TRBJ1-2; V gene: TRBV30; clone size: -; D gene: -; CDR3 DNA: TGTGCCTCCTCCGGGGGCCATGGCTACACCTTC; CDR3 protein: CASSGGHGYTF
J gene: TRBJ2-2; V gene: TRBV30; clone size: few; D gene: -; CDR3 DNA: TGTGCCTGGAAATCCCCTCTATCCTCGAACACCGGGGAGCTGTTTTTT; CDR3 protein: CAWKSPLSSNTGELFF
J gene: TRBJ2-4; V gene: TRBV15; clone size: many; D gene: -; CDR3 DNA: TGTGCCACCAGCAGAAGCGAGACTCCCACCCCTCAGTACTTC; CDR3 protein: CATSRSETPTPQYF
J gene: TRBJ2-3; V gene: TRBV30; clone size: -; D gene: -; CDR3 DNA: TGTGCCTGGAGAATACCCCCGCAGTATTTT; CDR3 protein: CAWRIPPQYF
J gene: TRBJ1-5; V gene: TRBV28; clone size: -; D gene: -; CDR3 DNA: TGTGCCAGCCGACCCCGGGGGGGGGACCAGAATCAGCCCCAGCATTTT; CDR3 protein: CASRPRGGDQNQPQHF
J gene: TRBJ1-2; V gene: TRBV5-6; clone size: -; D gene: -; CDR3 DNA: TGTGCCAGCACGACAGGCTCCTTCCCTAACTATGGCTACACCTTC; CDR3 protein: CASTTGSFPNYGYTF
J gene: TRBJ1-1; V gene: TRBV2; clone size: -; D gene: -; CDR3 DNA: TGTGCCAGCAGTGAGAGACAGACCACTGAAGCTTTCTTT; CDR3 protein: CASSERQTTEAFF
J gene: TRBJ2-1; V gene: TRBV7-6; clone size: few; D gene: TRBD2; CDR3 DNA: TGTGCCAGCAGCTTAGGGACCGGAGCTAGCGGGGTTGACAATGAGCAGTTCTTC; CDR3 protein: CASSLGTGASGVDNEQFF
J gene: TRBJ2-6; V gene: TRBV30; clone size: -; D gene: TRBD1; CDR3 DNA: TGTGCCTGGGGACAGGGTGGTGGGGCCAACGTCCTGACTTTC; CDR3 protein: CAWGQGGGANVLTF
J gene: TRBJ2-2; V gene: TRBV29-1; clone size: -; D gene: -; CDR3 DNA: TGCAGCGTTGGTCAGACCACCGGGGAGCTGTTTTTT; CDR3 protein: CSVGQTTGELFF
J gene: TRBJ1-6; V gene: TRBV30; clone size: -; D gene: -; CDR3 DNA: TGTGCCTACAGGGACTCTAATTCACCCCTCCACTTT; CDR3 protein: CAYRDSNSPLHF
J gene: TRBJ1-2; V gene: TRBV29-1; clone size: -; D gene: -; CDR3 DNA: TGCAGCGTTGGTCGCAGGGAGAGTAGTGGCTACACCTTC; CDR3 protein: CSVGRRESSGYTF
J gene: TRBJ2-3; V gene: TRBV29-1; clone size: -; D gene: -; CDR3 DNA: TGCAGCGTTGGCCCTAGCACCTCAGATACGCAGTATTTT; CDR3 protein: CSVGPSTSDTQYF
J gene: TRBJ1-6; V gene: TRBV15; clone size: -; D gene: TRBD1; CDR3 DNA: TGTGCCACCAGCAGGGACAGGGGGAATTCACCCCTCCACTTT; CDR3 protein: CATSRDRGNSPLHF
J gene: TRBJ1-3; V gene: TRBV4-2; clone size: -; D gene: -; CDR3 DNA: TGTGCCAGCAGCCGACCCCTCGTGGGGGGACCAGGCAACACCATATATTTT; CDR3 protein: CASSRPLVGGPGNTIYF
J gene: TRBJ1-5; V gene: TRBV25-1; clone size: -; D gene: TRBD1; CDR3 DNA: TGTGCCAGCAGTGCTACAGGGGTTCAGCCCCAGCATTTT; CDR3 protein: CASSATGVQPQHF
J gene: TRBJ1-5; V gene: TRBV15; clone size: -; D gene: -; CDR3 DNA: TGTGCCACCAGCAGAGATCGACGGCCCCAGCATTTT; CDR3 protein: CATSRDRRPQHF
J gene: TRBJ2-7; V gene: TRBV7-9; clone size: few; D gene: TRBD2; CDR3 DNA: TGTGCCAGCAGCTTACGACTAGCGGGGGAAGAGCAGTACTTC; CDR3 protein: CASSLRLAGEEQYF
J gene: TRBJ1-5; V gene: TRBV7-3; clone size: few; D gene: -; CDR3 DNA: TGTGCCAGCAGCCCCCAGGGTGAGGGGGGATGCAATCAGCCCCAGCATTTT; CDR3 protein: CASSPQGEGGCNQPQHF
J gene: TRBJ1-1; V gene: TRBV2; clone size: few; D gene: -; CDR3 DNA: TGTGCCAGCAGTGAATGGCAGGGAGAGGGTGAAAGTGAAGCTTTCTTT; CDR3 protein: CASSEWQGEGESEAFF
J gene: TRBJ1-1; V gene: TRBV4-1; clone size: few; D gene: -; CDR3 DNA: TGCGCCAGCAGCCAAGTGCGACAGCTGAACACTGAAGCTTTCTTT; CDR3 protein: CASSQVRQLNTEAFF
J gene: TRBJ2-2; V gene: TRBV5-4; clone size: many; D gene: TRBD1; CDR3 DNA: TGTGCCAGCAGCGCAGGACAGGACACCGGGGAGCTGTTTTTT; CDR3 protein: CASSAGQDTGELFF
J gene: TRBJ1-6; V gene: TRBV13; clone size: few; D gene: -; CDR3 DNA: TGTGCCAGCAGCTTAAGTGCAGGCTATAATTCACCCCTCCACTTT; CDR3 protein: CASSLSAGYNSPLHF
J gene: TRBJ2-3; V gene: TRBV6-5; clone size: few; D gene: TRBD1; CDR3 DNA: TGTGCCAGCACTCTGACAGGGGCCGCAACAGATACGCAGTATTTT; CDR3 protein: CASTLTGAATDTQYF
J gene: TRBJ2-7; V gene: TRBV4-1; clone size: -; D gene: -; CDR3 DNA: TGCGCCAGCAGCCAAGCCGGGGACCGTTCCTACGAGCAGTACTTC; CDR3 protein: CASSQAGDRSYEQYF
J gene: TRBJ2-5; V gene: TRBV25-1; clone size: -; D gene: TRBD2; CDR3 DNA: TGTGCCAGCAGTGCCCGACTAGCGGGGGCCGGGGAGACCCAGTACTTC; CDR3 protein: CASSARLAGAGETQYF
J gene: TRBJ1-1; V gene: TRBV30; clone size: -; D gene: TRBD1; CDR3 DNA: TGTGCCTGGAGTCCCAGGGACAGTGAAGCTTTCTTT; CDR3 protein: CAWSPRDSEAFF
J gene: TRBJ2-5; V gene: TRBV28; clone size: few; D gene: TRBD1; CDR3 DNA: TGTGCCAGCAGGTCGACAGGGCAAGAGACCCAGTACTTC; CDR3 protein: CASRSTGQETQYF
J gene: TRBJ2-5; V gene: TRBV4-1; clone size: -; D gene: TRBD1; CDR3 DNA: TGCGCCAGCAGCCGGGGGCCGGGACAGGGAGGAGAGACCCAGTACTTC; CDR3 protein: CASSRGPGQGGETQYF
J gene: TRBJ2-3; V gene: TRBV2; clone size: -; D gene: -; CDR3 DNA: TGTGCCAGCAGCACCCAGACAGGCGGGACAGATACGCAGTATTTT; CDR3 protein: CASSTQTGGTDTQYF
J gene: TRBJ1-2; V gene: TRBV29-1; clone size: few; D gene: -; CDR3 DNA: TGCAGCGTTGAAGAAATCCCAGGGGATGGCTACACCTTC; CDR3 protein: CSVEEIPGDGYTF
J gene: TRBJ2-7; V gene: TRBV20-1; clone size: -; D gene: -; CDR3 DNA: TGCAGTGCTAGAGATAGTTACGAGCAGTACTTC; CDR3 protein: CSARDSYEQYF
J gene: TRBJ1-6; V gene: TRBV6-1; clone size: -; D gene: -; CDR3 DNA: TGTGCCAGCACCAAGGGGACTTACAATTCACCCCTCCACTTT; CDR3 protein: CASTKGTYNSPLHF
J gene: TRBJ1-6; V gene: TRBV23-1; clone size: few; D gene: -; CDR3 DNA: TGCGCCAGCAGAGCACGGGACAACTGTTTTTCACCCCTCCACTTT; CDR3 protein: CASRARDNCFSPLHF
J gene: TRBJ1-5; V gene: TRBV30; clone size: few; D gene: -; CDR3 DNA: TGTGCCTGGGGGAGGGAGGACGGCAATCAGCCCCAGCATTTT; CDR3 protein: CAWGREDGNQPQHF
J gene: TRBJ1-2; V gene: TRBV2; clone size: -; D gene: -; CDR3 DNA: TGTGCCACCCTGGGACAACCCTCTGATGGCTACACCTTC; CDR3 protein: CATLGQPSDGYTF
J gene: TRBJ2-5; V gene: TRBV11-2; clone size: -; D gene: -; CDR3 DNA: TGTGCCAGCAGCGATAGGGTCGGGGAGACCCAGTACTTC; CDR3 protein: CASSDRVGETQYF
J gene: TRBJ2-3; V gene: TRBV2; clone size: few; D gene: -; CDR3 DNA: TGTGCCAGCAGTGAAGCGCTGGGACGCACAGATACGCAGTATTTT; CDR3 protein: CASSEALGRTDTQYF
J gene: TRBJ2-3; V gene: TRBV29-1; clone size: -; D gene: TRBD1; CDR3 DNA: TGCAGCGTTGGCGGACAGGCCCTTAGAAGCACAGATACGCAGTATTTT; CDR3 protein: CSVGGQALRSTDTQYF
J gene: TRBJ2-7; V gene: TRBV29-1; clone size: few; D gene: -; CDR3 DNA: TGCAGCGTAGAGAGTCTTGGACGGAGAGACGAGCAGTACTTC; CDR3 protein: CSVESLGRRDEQYF
J gene: TRBJ1-4; V gene: TRBV7-9; clone size: few; D gene: -; CDR3 DNA: TGTGCCAGCAGCTTAGTGGGGGAAAAACTGTTTTTT; CDR3 protein: CASSLVGEKLFF
J gene: TRBJ2-5; V gene: TRBV5-1; clone size: few; D gene: -; CDR3 DNA: TGCGCCAGCAAGGAGGGGGCTAGGAGTCAAGAGACCCAGTACTTC; CDR3 protein: CASKEGARSQETQYF
J gene: TRBJ1-1; V gene: TRBV5-1; clone size: once; D gene: TRBD1; CDR3 DNA: TGCGCCAGCAGCTACCGGGACAGGGGGCTTGAAGCTTTCTTT; CDR3 protein: CASSYRDRGLEAFF
J gene: TRBJ1-2; V gene: TRBV7-2; clone size: -; D gene: -; CDR3 DNA: TGTGCCAGCAGCTTCCCGGGGTATGGCTACACCTTC; CDR3 protein: CASSFPGYGYTF
J gene: TRBJ2-3; V gene: TRBV4-2; clone size: few; D gene: -; CDR3 DNA: TGTGCCAGCACGGCGGGGGCCTTCACAGATACGCAGTATTTT; CDR3 protein: CASTAGAFTDTQYF
J gene: TRBJ1-1; V gene: TRBV5-1; clone size: -; D gene: -; CDR3 DNA: TGCGCCAGCAGCTTCGCACAGGGAGGCACTGAAGCTTTCTTT; CDR3 protein: CASSFAQGGTEAFF
J gene: TRBJ2-5; V gene: TRBV7-2; clone size: few; D gene: TRBD1; CDR3 DNA: TGTGCCAGCCGCCACGACAGGGTAGTAGAGACCCAGTACTTC; CDR3 protein: CASRHDRVVETQYF
J gene: TRBJ2-7; V gene: TRBV7-2; clone size: few; D gene: -; CDR3 DNA: TGTGCCAGCAGCTTAGCTGAAGGGGTTTACTACGAGCAGTACTTC; CDR3 protein: CASSLAEGVYYEQYF
J gene: TRBJ1-6; V gene: TRBV30; clone size: -; D gene: -; CDR3 DNA: TGTGCCTGGAAAACAACAAGTAATTCACCCCTCCACTTT; CDR3 protein: CAWKTTSNSPLHF
J gene: TRBJ2-5; V gene: TRBV10-3; clone size: few; D gene: -; CDR3 DNA: TGTGCCATCAGTGAGTCGGGAGTACTCTCCCAAGAGACCCAGTACTTC; CDR3 protein: CAISESGVLSQETQYF
J gene: TRBJ1-6; V gene: TRBV18; clone size: -; D gene: TRBD1; CDR3 DNA: TGTGCCAGCTCACCAGACAGGGTCCTGCCAAATTCACCCCTCCACTTT; CDR3 protein: CASSPDRVLPNSPLHF